The sample holds many counts of the clone carrying this TCR beta chain. The antigen remains undetermined. V was shortened by 1 base and J by 0 bases, with 4 bases between the two germline ends. From germline, CDR1 is SGHVS and CDR2 FQNEAQ. The CDR3 has 15 amino acids. These data are taken from a study of T-cell reconstitution after alpha-beta-depleted transplantation in children. Notes on the study in general: Newly generated T cells supplied most T-cell counts and diversity one year post-transplant. Some patients showed high day-60 TCRbeta diversity, which derived from surviving recipient T cells and thymic progenitors. Several hundred graft clones that had expanded were reportedly the source of alpha-beta T cells about two months after transplant.

As it was prepared, the TCRbeta library received unique molecular identifiers. TCRdb reanalysed the PCR reads using MiXCR and keeps one entry per CDR3 protein. Of a few hundred thousand distinct CDR3 sequences in the sample, about 9.9% were seen once. The source is a male patient between 2 and 15 years old who had a stem cell transplant for chronic granulomatous disease, so the T cells may come from the graft donor. The chain is built from TRBV7-8 and TRBJ2-6; the D is unclear. Specimen: peripheral blood, collected 180 days after TCRalphabeta/CD19-depleted stem cell transplant. CDR3 amino acids: CASSLEVSGANVLTF. CDR3 sequence (DNA): TGTGCCAGCAGCTTAGAGGTCTCTGGGGCCAACGTCCTGACTTTC.